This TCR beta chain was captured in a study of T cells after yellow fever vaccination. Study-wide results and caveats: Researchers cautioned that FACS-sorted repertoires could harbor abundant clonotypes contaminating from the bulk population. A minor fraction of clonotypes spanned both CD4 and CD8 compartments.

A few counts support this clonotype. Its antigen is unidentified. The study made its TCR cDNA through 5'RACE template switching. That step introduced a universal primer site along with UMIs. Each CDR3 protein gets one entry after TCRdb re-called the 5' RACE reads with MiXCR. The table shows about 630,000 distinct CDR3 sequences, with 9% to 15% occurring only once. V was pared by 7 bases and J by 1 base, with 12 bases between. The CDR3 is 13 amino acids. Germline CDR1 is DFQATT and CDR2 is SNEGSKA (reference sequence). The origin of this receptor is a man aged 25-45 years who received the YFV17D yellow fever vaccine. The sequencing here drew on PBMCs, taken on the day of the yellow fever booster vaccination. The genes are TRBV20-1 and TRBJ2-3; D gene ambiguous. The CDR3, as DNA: TGCAGTGGTCGGATGCCGGGCACAGATACGCAGTATTTT. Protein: CSGRMPGTDTQYF.